This T cell receptor (beta chain) was profiled in a study of breast tumors, draining lymph nodes, adjacent tissues. General study results and limits: Compared with basal-like, luminal-like tumors shared significantly more repertoire with nontumor tissue. That most tumor T cells come from lymph nodes remained unproven. Compared with lymph nodes, tumors were less diverse; compared with nontumor tissue, more. Data fit most tumor T cells coming from lymph node, expanding in tumor.

The lymph nodes were axillary draining lymph nodes from breast cancer patients. One entry per CDR3 protein results from TCRdb running MiXCR on the multiplex PCR reads. Among about 180,000 distinct CDR3 sequences listed, about 33% were seen once. As concerns this clonotype: Antigen specificity is unknown.

The CDR3 has 18 residues. Germline CDR1 is KGHDR and CDR2 is SFDVKD. V was pared by 4 bases and J by 4 bases, with 15 bases of the junction left unmatched. The chain combines TRBV24-1 with TRBJ2-3; TRBD1 matches 8 bases. The sequence was collected from a female donor with breast cancer. Some clones in this sample may be carry-over from other donors' samples. Sequenced sample: axillary lymph node tissue. The CDR3 sequence: CATSDPRTGRSFADTQYF. CDR3 sequence (DNA): TGTGCCACCAGTGACCCCAGGACAGGGAGGTCTTTCGCAGATACGCAGTATTTT.